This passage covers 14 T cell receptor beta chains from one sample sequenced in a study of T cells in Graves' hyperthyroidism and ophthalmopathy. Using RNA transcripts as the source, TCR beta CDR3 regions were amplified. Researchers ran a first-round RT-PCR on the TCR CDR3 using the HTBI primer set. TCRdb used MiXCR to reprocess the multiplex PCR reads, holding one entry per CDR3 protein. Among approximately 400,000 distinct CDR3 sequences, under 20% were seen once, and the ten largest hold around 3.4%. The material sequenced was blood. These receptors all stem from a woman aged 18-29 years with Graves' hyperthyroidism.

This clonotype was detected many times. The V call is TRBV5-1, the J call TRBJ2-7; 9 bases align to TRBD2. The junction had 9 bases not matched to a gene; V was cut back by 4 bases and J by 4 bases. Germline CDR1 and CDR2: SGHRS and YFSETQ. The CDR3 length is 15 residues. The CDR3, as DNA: TGCGCCAGCAGCCATGGAGCTAGCGGGGTTTACGAGCAGTACTTC. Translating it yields CASSHGASGVYEQYF. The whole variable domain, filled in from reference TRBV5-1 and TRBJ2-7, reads KAGVTQTPRYLIKTRGQQVTLSCSPISGHRSVSWYQQTPGQGLQFLFEYFSETQRNKGNFPGRFSGRQFSNSRSEMNVSTLELGDSALYLCASSHGASGVYEQYFGPGTRLTVT.

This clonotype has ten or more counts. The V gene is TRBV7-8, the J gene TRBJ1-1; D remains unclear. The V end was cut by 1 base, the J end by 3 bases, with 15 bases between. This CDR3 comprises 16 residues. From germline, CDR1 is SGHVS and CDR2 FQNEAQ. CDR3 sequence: CASSLESSVSYTEAFF. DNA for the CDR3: TGTGCCAGCAGCTTAGAGTCTTCGGTTTCGTACACTGAAGCTTTCTTT. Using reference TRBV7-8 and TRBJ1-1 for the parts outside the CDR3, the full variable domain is GAGVSQSPRYKVAKRGQDVALRCDPISGHVSLFWYQQALGQGPEFLTYFQNEAQLDKSGLPSDRFFAERPEGSVSTLKIQRTQQEDSAVYLCASSLESSVSYTEAFFGQGTRLTVV.

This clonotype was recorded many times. CDR3 protein: CASSPLWEQYF. The CDR3 DNA reads as TGTGCCAGCAGCCCCTTGTGGGAGCAGTACTTC. The chain employs TRBV6-5 and TRBJ2-7; D remains unclear. V was clipped by 6 bases and J by 7 bases, with 10 bases between them. In germline, CDR1 is MNHEY, CDR2 SVGAGI. The CDR3 sequence is 11 residues long.

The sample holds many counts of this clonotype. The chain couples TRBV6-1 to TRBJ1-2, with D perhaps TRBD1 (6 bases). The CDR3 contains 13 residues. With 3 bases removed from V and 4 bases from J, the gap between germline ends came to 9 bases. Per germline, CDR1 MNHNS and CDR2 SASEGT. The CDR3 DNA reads TGTGCCAGCAGTGATTCAGGGGCCTATGGCTACACCTTC. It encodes CASSDSGAYGYTF.

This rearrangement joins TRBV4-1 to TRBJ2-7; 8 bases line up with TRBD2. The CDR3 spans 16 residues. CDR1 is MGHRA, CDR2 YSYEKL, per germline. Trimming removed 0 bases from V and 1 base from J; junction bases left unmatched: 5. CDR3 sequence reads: CASSQDRASGSYEQYF. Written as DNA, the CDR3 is TGCGCCAGCAGCCAAGATAGGGCTAGCGGGTCCTACGAGCAGTACTTC.

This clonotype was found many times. CDR3 sequence: CSARDVWQGGYGYTF. CDR3 nucleotides: TGCAGTGCTAGAGATGTTTGGCAGGGAGGTTATGGCTACACCTTC. The chain employs TRBV20-1 and TRBJ1-2, with TRBD1 as a possible D gene (5 bases). The CDR3 is 15 amino acids. Germline-derived CDR1 and CDR2 are DFQATT and SNEGSKA (reference sequence). V dropped 0 bases and J dropped 5 bases, with 16 bases sitting between them.

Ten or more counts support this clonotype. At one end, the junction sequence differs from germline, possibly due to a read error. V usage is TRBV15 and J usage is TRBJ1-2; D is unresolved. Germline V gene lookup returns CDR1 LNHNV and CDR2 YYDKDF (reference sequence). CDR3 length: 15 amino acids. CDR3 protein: CATSRDPGYRFGYAF. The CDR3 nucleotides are TGTGCCACCAGCAGAGATCCGGGGTACAGATTTGGCTACGCCTTC.

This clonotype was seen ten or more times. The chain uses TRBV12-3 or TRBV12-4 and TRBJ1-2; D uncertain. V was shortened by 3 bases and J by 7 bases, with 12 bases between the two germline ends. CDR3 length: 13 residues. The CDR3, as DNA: TGTGCCAGCAGTTTTATTTCGGTGTCTGGCTACACCTTC. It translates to CASSFISVSGYTF.

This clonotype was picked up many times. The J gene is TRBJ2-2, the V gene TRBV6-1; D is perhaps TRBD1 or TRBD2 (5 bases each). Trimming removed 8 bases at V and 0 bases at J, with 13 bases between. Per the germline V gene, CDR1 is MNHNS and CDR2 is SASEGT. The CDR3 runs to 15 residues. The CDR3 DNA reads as TGTGCCAGCGCAGAGGGGCCCTCGAACACCGGGGAGCTGTTTTTT. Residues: CASAEGPSNTGELFF.

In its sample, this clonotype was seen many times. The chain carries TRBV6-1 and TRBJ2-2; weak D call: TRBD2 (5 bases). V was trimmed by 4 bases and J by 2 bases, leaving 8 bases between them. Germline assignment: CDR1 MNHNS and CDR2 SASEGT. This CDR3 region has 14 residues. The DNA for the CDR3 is TGTGCCAGCAGTGTGAGGGTTAACACCGGGGAGCTGTTTTTT. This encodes CASSVRVNTGELFF.

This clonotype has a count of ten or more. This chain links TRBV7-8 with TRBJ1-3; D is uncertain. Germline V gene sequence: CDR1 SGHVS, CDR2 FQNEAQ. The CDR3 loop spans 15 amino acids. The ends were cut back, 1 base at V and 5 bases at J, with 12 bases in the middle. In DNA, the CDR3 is TGTGCCAGCAGCTTAGTAGTGCCAGGACGAAACACCATATATTTT. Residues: CASSLVVPGRNTIYF.

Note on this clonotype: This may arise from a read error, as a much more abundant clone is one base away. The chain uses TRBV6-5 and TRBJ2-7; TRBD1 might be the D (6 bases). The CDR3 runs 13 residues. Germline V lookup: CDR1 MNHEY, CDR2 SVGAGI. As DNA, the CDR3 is TGTGCCGGCAGTTTGACAGGAGACTACGAGCAGTACTTC. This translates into CAGSLTGDYEQYF.

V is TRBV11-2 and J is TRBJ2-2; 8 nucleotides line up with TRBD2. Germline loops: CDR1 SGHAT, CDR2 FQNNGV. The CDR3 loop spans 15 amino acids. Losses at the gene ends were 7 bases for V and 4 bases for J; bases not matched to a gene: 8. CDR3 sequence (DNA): TGTGCCAGCACCCCCGGCGGGGGGCCCACCGGGGAGCTGTTTTTT. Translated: CASTPGGGPTGELFF.

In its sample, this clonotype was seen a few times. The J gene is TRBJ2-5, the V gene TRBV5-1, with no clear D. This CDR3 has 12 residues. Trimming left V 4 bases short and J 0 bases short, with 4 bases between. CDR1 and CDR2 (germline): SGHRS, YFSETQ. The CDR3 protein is CASSQHQETQYF. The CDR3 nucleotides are TGCGCCAGCAGCCAACACCAAGAGACCCAGTACTTC. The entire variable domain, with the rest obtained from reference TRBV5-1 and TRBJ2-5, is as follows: KAGVTQTPRYLIKTRGQQVTLSCSPISGHRSVSWYQQTPGQGLQFLFEYFSETQRNKGNFPGRFSGRQFSNSRSEMNVSTLELGDSALYLCASSQHQETQYFGPGTRLLVL.